This is a list of T cell receptor beta chains from one sample in a study of control samples from healthy donors and cancer patients. TCRdb's table, derived via immunoSEQ multiplex PCR, lists solely in-frame clones and lacks some. The profile shows about 160,000 clones, roughly 95% of them singletons. The source material was blood. The receptors here all came from a woman aged 25 to 39 in good health. CDR3s include the opening cysteine and the closing phenylalanine or tryptophan. Fields, in order: CDR3 protein, CDR3 DNA, J gene, V gene, clone size, D gene. The D gene is left open where the match is weak. Where a row states a size, it is once, few, many or the class of an expanded clone; other rows omit it.

CASSVQGGNTEAFF,TGTGCCAGCAGTGTACAGGGGGGGAACACTGAAGCTTTCTTT,TRBJ1-1,TRBV2,.,TRBD1
CASRLPGGNQPQHF,TGTGCCAGCAGATTACCAGGGGGCAATCAGCCCCAGCATTTT,TRBJ1-5,TRBV28,once,.
CASSFGGPGPVWFF,TGTGCCAGCAGCTTCGGAGGGCCAGGGCCGGTTTGGTTCTTC,TRBJ2-1,TRBV5-4,.,.
CSASSTDTQYF,TGCAGTGCTAGTAGCACAGATACGCAGTATTTT,TRBJ2-3,TRBV20-1,.,.
CSVEGLNTGELFF,TGCAGCGTTGAAGGGCTGAACACCGGGGAGCTGTTTTTT,TRBJ2-2,TRBV29-1,.,.
CASSVQTGGEDTQYF,TGTGCCAGCAGTGTTCAGACAGGGGGCGAGGATACGCAGTATTTT,TRBJ2-3,TRBV6-4,.,TRBD1
CATRPRDTHEQFF,TGTGCCACCCGCCCCCGGGACACCCATGAGCAGTTCTTC,TRBJ2-1,TRBV10-3,.,.
CASSPSFLPGDEKLFF,TGTGCCAGCAGCCCTTCCTTTCTCCCAGGGGACGAAAAACTGTTTTTT,TRBJ1-4,TRBV9,.,.
CASSPGTPLEQYF,TGTGCCAGCAGTCCCGGGACACCTCTCGAGCAGTACTTC,TRBJ2-7,TRBV28,.,.
CASSPIRDRGSGEQYF,TGTGCCAGCAGCCCTATCCGGGACAGGGGGTCGGGCGAGCAGTACTTC,TRBJ2-7,TRBV6-2/TRBV6-3,.,TRBD1
CASSQSDRGPSNYGYTF,TGCGCCAGCAGTCAATCGGACAGGGGTCCGTCTAACTATGGCTACACCTTC,TRBJ1-2,TRBV23-1,.,TRBD1
CATSLYRGRSYEQYF,TGTGCCACCAGCCTCTACAGGGGACGGTCCTACGAGCAGTACTTC,TRBJ2-7,TRBV15,.,TRBD1
CASGLVSASGGIVEQFF,TGTGCTAGTGGTTTGGTATCGGCTAGCGGGGGGATTGTTGAGCAGTTCTTC,TRBJ2-1,TRBV12-5,.,TRBD2
CASSGGGAYEQYF,TGTGCCAGCAGTGGCGGCGGAGCCTACGAGCAGTACTTC,TRBJ2-7,TRBV27,.,.
CASSPGITSYNEQFF,TGCGCCAGCAGCCCAGGGATAACCTCCTACAATGAGCAGTTCTTC,TRBJ2-1,TRBV5-1,once,.
CASSKGRGIGNQPQHF,TGTGCCAGCAGCAAAGGGAGGGGCATCGGCAATCAGCCCCAGCATTTT,TRBJ1-5,TRBV21-1,.,.
CASSPSEGAYGYTF,TGTGCCAGCAGTCCCTCAGAGGGTGCCTATGGCTACACCTTC,TRBJ1-2,TRBV6-5,.,.
CASSYSPGVGAFF,TGTGCCAGCAGTTACTCGCCAGGGGTGGGAGCTTTCTTT,TRBJ1-1,TRBV6-5,.,.
CASRPGTSSYEQYF,TGTGCCAGCAGACCCGGGACGAGCTCCTACGAGCAGTACTTC,TRBJ2-7,TRBV27,.,.
CASSYPGVAGYSTDTQYF,TGTGCCAGCAGCTACCCTGGAGTAGCGGGATATAGCACAGATACGCAGTATTTT,TRBJ2-3,TRBV7-9,.,TRBD2
CASTEARGPPQHF,TGTGCCAGCACTGAAGCTCGGGGTCCGCCCCAGCATTTT,TRBJ1-5,TRBV6-1,.,.
CAWSVNTEAFF,TGTGCCTGGAGTGTTAACACTGAAGCTTTCTTT,TRBJ1-1,TRBV30,.,.
CASSPRQGAMTNEKLFF,TGCGCCAGCAGCCCCCGACAGGGGGCTATGACTAATGAAAAACTGTTTTTT,TRBJ1-4,TRBV4-1,once,TRBD1
CASRDNLNTEAFF,TGTGCCTCCCGGGACAATTTGAACACTGAAGCTTTCTTT,TRBJ1-1,TRBV2,.,.
CASTQESRELAGDSYNEQFF,TGCGCCAGCACCCAAGAGAGTCGAGAATTAGCGGGGGATTCCTACAATGAGCAGTTCTTC,TRBJ2-1,TRBV4-1,.,TRBD2
CASRWTLDDNYGYTF,TGTGCCAGTCGATGGACTCTCGACGATAACTATGGCTACACCTTC,TRBJ1-2,TRBV19,.,.
CASSGLKLGRADTQYF,TGCGCCAGCAGCGGACTCAAGCTCGGCCGGGCAGATACGCAGTATTTT,TRBJ2-3,TRBV5-1,.,.
CASSPPGKNEKLFF,TGCGCCAGCAGCCCGCCCGGAAAGAATGAAAAACTGTTTTTT,TRBJ1-4,TRBV4-1,.,.
CASSLRVAYEQYF,TGTGCCAGCAGCTTGCGGGTTGCCTACGAGCAGTACTTC,TRBJ2-7,TRBV7-8,.,.
CASSTGQANSPLHF,TGTGCCAGCAGCACGGGACAGGCTAATTCACCCCTCCACTTT,TRBJ1-6,TRBV3-1/TRBV3-2,.,TRBD1
CASSKRAGGSTDTQYF,TGTGCCAGCAGCAAAAGGGCAGGGGGTAGCACAGATACGCAGTATTTT,TRBJ2-3,TRBV21-1,.,.
CASSQRSGEKLFF,TGTGCCAGCAGCCAGCGGAGTGGCGAAAAACTGTTTTTT,TRBJ1-4,TRBV5-6,.,.
CASSKTGAGSYEQYF,TGTGCCAGCAGTAAGACAGGGGCCGGCTCCTACGAGCAGTACTTC,TRBJ2-7,TRBV6-5,.,TRBD1
CASSKGLAARGELFF,TGTGCCAGTAGTAAAGGACTAGCGGCTCGGGGGGAGCTGTTTTTT,TRBJ2-2,TRBV19,.,TRBD2
CATTRAMDRTFNQPQHF,TGTGCCACCACCAGAGCTATGGACAGAACCTTCAATCAGCCCCAGCATTTT,TRBJ1-5,TRBV15,.,.
CASSWWGAEHNSPLHF,TGCGCCAGCAGCTGGTGGGGGGCCGAACATAATTCACCCCTCCACTTT,TRBJ1-6,TRBV5-1,.,.
CASSFYWEDTQYF,TGTGCCAGCAGTTTCTATTGGGAAGATACGCAGTATTTT,TRBJ2-3,TRBV27,.,.
CASSFGSNYGYTF,TGCGCCAGCAGCTTTGGGTCCAACTATGGCTACACCTTC,TRBJ1-2,TRBV5-1,.,.
CASSPDSNQPQHF,TGTGCCAGCTCACCGGACAGCAATCAGCCCCAGCATTTT,TRBJ1-5,TRBV18,.,.
CASSSQGGMSGGYTF,TGTGCCAGCAGCAGTCAAGGGGGGATGTCAGGAGGCTACACCTTC,TRBJ1-2,TRBV9,.,.
CASSPTQTDTQYF,TGTGCCAGCAGTCCGACTCAGACTGATACGCAGTATTTT,TRBJ2-3,TRBV6-5,.,.
CASIGLTSNYGYTF,TGTGCCAGCATTGGGCTCACATCCAACTATGGCTACACCTTC,TRBJ1-2,TRBV2,.,.
CAISESRGQGRDTQYF,TGTGCCATCAGTGAGTCGAGAGGACAGGGCAGAGATACGCAGTATTTT,TRBJ2-3,TRBV10-3,.,TRBD1